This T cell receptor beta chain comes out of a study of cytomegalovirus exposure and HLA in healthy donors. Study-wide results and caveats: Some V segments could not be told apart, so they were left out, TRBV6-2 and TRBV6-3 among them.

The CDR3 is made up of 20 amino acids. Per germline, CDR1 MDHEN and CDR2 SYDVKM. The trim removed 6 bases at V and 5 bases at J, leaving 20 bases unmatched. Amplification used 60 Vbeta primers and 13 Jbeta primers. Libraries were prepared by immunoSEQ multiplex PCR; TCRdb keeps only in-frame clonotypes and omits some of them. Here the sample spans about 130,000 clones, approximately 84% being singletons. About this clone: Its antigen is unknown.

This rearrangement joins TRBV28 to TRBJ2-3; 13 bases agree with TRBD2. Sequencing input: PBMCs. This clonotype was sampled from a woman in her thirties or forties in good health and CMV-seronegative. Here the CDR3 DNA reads TGTGCCAGCAGCTCCCTAGCAACTAGCGGGAGGGCCAGGAAGGTAGATACGCAGTATTTT. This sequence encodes CASSSLATSGRARKVDTQYF.